The 21 T cell receptor beta chains reported below all come from one sample, sequenced in a study of shared clonotypes between healthy human individuals. The data were produced by immunoSEQ multiplex PCR, yet TCRdb's version contains in-frame clones alone and is incomplete. The table includes 2 million to 2.5 million clones, approximately 94% detected once. The specimen sequenced was naive CD4+ T cells sorted from blood. Documented subset: CD45RA+ positively selected. The receptors originated from a man aged 18 to 35 in good health.

The V call is TRBV5-1, the J call TRBJ2-7, with 7 bases matching TRBD1. Per germline, CDR1 SGHRS and CDR2 YFSETQ. V lost 0 bases, J lost 3 bases, and 6 bases stayed unmatched. The CDR3 covers 15 residues. The CDR3 nucleotides are TGCGCCAGCAGCTTGGGCCCGGGACAGAACTACGAGCAGTACTTC. Protein product: CASSLGPGQNYEQYF.

The chain carries TRBV29-1 and TRBJ2-1; the D gene could be TRBD1 or TRBD2 (5 bases each). CDR1 is SQVTM, CDR2 ANQGSEA, per germline. CDR3 length equals 17 residues. V dropped 1 base and J dropped 5 bases, with 21 bases sitting between them. CDR3 amino acids: CSVEAPIWREGNNEQFF. The CDR3 coding sequence is TGCAGCGTTGAAGCCCCAATTTGGAGAGAGGGGAACAATGAGCAGTTCTTC.

The chain carries TRBV5-8 and TRBJ2-7, with 8 bases fitting TRBD1. This CDR3 contains 11 residues. Germline CDR1 SGHTS, CDR2 YDEGEE. The junction had 2 bases not matched to a gene; V was cut back by 0 bases and J by 12 bases. CDR3 DNA sequence: TGTGCCAGCAGCTTGGGGGACAGGCGGTACTTC. Translating gives CASSLGDRRYF.

A remark on this clone: Mismatch with germline at one junction end may stem from a read error. J is TRBJ2-3 and V is TRBV10-1; the match to TRBD1 covers 9 bases. From germline, CDR1 is WNHNN and CDR2 SYGVQD (reference sequence). CDR3 length: 12 residues. CDR3 protein: CASSDPGQGMDF. The CDR3 DNA follows: TGCGCCAGCTCAGATCCGGGACAGGGAATGGATTTT.

The chain carries TRBV9 and TRBJ2-2; D may be TRBD2 (6 bases). Trimming shortened V by 0 bases and J by 3 bases, and 9 bases separated the two germline ends. The CDR3 runs to 15 residues. Germline-derived CDR1 and CDR2 are SGDLS and YYNGEE. CDR3 coding DNA: TGTGCCAGCAGCGTAGGGGGAGGTTACACCGGGGAGCTGTTTTTT. It encodes CASSVGGGYTGELFF.

This clone was seen once. This chain connects TRBV19 to TRBJ2-2; TRBD1 is a possible D gene (7 bases). V shed 10 bases and J shed 4 bases, with 19 bases lying between them. Germline V gene lookup returns CDR1 LNHDA and CDR2 SQIVND (reference sequence). The CDR3 sequence is 15 residues long. The CDR3 here is CATYSPGGGTGELFF. CDR3 sequence (DNA): TGTGCCACCTATAGCCCAGGGGGAGGCACCGGGGAGCTGTTTTTT.

The V and J genes are TRBV14 and TRBJ2-3; D is ambiguous. V was cut by 4 bases and J by 3 bases, with 14 bases left in between. This CDR3 region has 15 residues. From germline, CDR1 is SGHDN and CDR2 FVKESK. CDR3 coding DNA: TGTGCCAGCAGCCGCCTATATCGTTCTACAGATACGCAGTATTTT. The encoded protein is CASSRLYRSTDTQYF.

V gene TRBV9 combines with J gene TRBJ1-5, with 8 positions matching TRBD1. CDR1 and CDR2 (germline): SGDLS, YYNGEE. The CDR3 is 15 amino acids. V lost 0 bases, J lost 4 bases, and 3 bases stayed unmatched. The CDR3 region is CASSVDTGGNQPQHF. CDR3 DNA sequence: TGTGCCAGCAGCGTAGATACAGGGGGTAATCAGCCCCAGCATTTT.

This clone has a single count. The genes are TRBV5-5 and TRBJ2-1, with 7 bases fitting TRBD1. V was pared by 4 bases and J by 7 bases, with 8 bases of the junction left unmatched. This CDR3 has 14 amino acids. The germline gives CDR1 SGHKS, CDR2 YYEKEE (reference sequence). In nucleotides, the CDR3 is TGTGCCAGCAGCCTACCAATACAGGGGAATGAGCAGTTCTTC. This encodes CASSLPIQGNEQFF.

V is TRBV6-1 and J is TRBJ2-3, with D perhaps TRBD2 (5 bases). The CDR3 consists of 14 residues. Germline CDR1 and CDR2: MNHNS and SASEGT. Between the trimmed V and J ends, which lost 11 bases and 6 bases, there was a span of 21 bases. DNA for the CDR3: TGTGCCTCTACCCGATCCTTGGAGGTGGATACGCAGTATTTT. Translated, it gives CASTRSLEVDTQYF.

J is TRBJ1-1 and V is TRBV7-9; 9 positions match TRBD1. Germline CDR1 reads SEHNR; CDR2 reads FQNEAQ (reference sequence). Losses at the gene ends were 7 bases for V and 9 bases for J; bases not matched to a gene: 18. The CDR3 extends over 16 amino acids. CDR3 region: CASTLASPKGQGKAFF. The CDR3 nucleotides read TGTGCCAGCACCTTGGCCTCCCCGAAGGGACAGGGCAAAGCTTTCTTT. Combining the CDR3 with reference TRBV7-9 and TRBJ1-1 gives the whole variable domain DTGVSQNPRHKITKRGQNVTFRCDPISEHNRLYWYRQTLGQGPEFLTYFQNEAQLEKSRLLSDRFSAERPKGSFSTLEIQRTEQGDSAMYLCASTLASPKGQGKAFFGQGTRLTVV.

The V and J genes are TRBV9 and TRBJ2-3, with TRBD2 matching over 12 bases. CDR3 length: 18 amino acids. V lost 0 bases to trimming and J lost 4 bases; unmatched junction nucleotides: 9. Germline CDR1 and CDR2: SGDLS and YYNGEE. CDR3 nucleotides: TGTGCCAGCAGCGTAGGGCTAGCGGGAGGGCCGGGGGCAGATACGCAGTATTTT. This codes for CASSVGLAGGPGADTQYF.

The rearrangement links TRBV29-1 to TRBJ2-1; D remains unclear. The germline CDR1 and CDR2 sequences are SQVTM and ANQGSEA. This CDR3 comprises 14 residues. The ends were cut back, 1 base at V and 3 bases at J, with 10 bases in the middle. The CDR3 is CSVEGGAVYNEQFF. Here the CDR3 DNA reads TGCAGCGTTGAAGGTGGCGCGGTCTACAATGAGCAGTTCTTC.

The chain carries TRBV9 and TRBJ1-4; 12 bases align to TRBD1. This CDR3 region has 16 residues. CDR1 and CDR2 from the germline V gene are SGDLS and YYNGEE. V was pared by 0 bases and J by 8 bases, with 5 bases of the junction left unmatched. DNA for the CDR3: TGTGCCAGCAGCGTAGCGGGACAGGGGGCGCGGGAAAAACTGTTTTTT. The encoded protein is CASSVAGQGAREKLFF.

The chain has TRBV7-9 and TRBJ1-5, with D uncertain. This CDR3 region has 14 residues. Germline V gene sequence: CDR1 SEHNR, CDR2 FQNEAQ (reference sequence). The germline V and J ends were trimmed by 6 bases and 2 bases, with 11 bases remaining between them. CDR3 sequence: CASSVDGGNQPQHF. CDR3 nucleotide sequence: TGTGCCAGCAGTGTGGACGGGGGCAATCAGCCCCAGCATTTT.

The gene calls are TRBV27 and TRBJ1-5, with D maybe TRBD1 (6 bases). Trimming stripped 9 bases from V and 5 bases from J, with 17 bases between. Germline CDR1 and CDR2: MNHEY and SMNVEV (reference sequence). This CDR3 comprises 14 residues. The CDR3 region is CASPRPKGDQPQHF. The CDR3 DNA reads as TGTGCCAGTCCAAGGCCGAAGGGGGATCAGCCCCAGCATTTT.

Concerning this clone: This same CDR3 is encoded by further DNA sequences in the sample. The gene calls are TRBV19 and TRBJ2-5; D remains unclear. CDR3 length: 14 amino acids. The germline V and J ends were trimmed by 1 base and 1 base, with 7 bases remaining between them. Per germline, CDR1 LNHDA and CDR2 SQIVND (reference sequence). As DNA, the CDR3 is TGTGCCAGTAGTATAGGTACAGCCCAAGAGACCCAGTACTTC. Amino acids: CASSIGTAQETQYF.

The gene calls are TRBV4-3 and TRBJ2-5; D remains unclear. Germline CDR1 LGHNA, CDR2 YSLEER. Deletions cut 0 bases from V and 5 bases from J, with 13 bases between. This CDR3 is built from 15 residues. CDR3 coding DNA: TGCGCCAGCAGCCAAGATTCTAGGGTTGGGGAGACCCAGTACTTC. Translated, it gives CASSQDSRVGETQYF.

This clone was counted a single time. This sequence joins TRBV19 and TRBJ2-7, with 7 bases that match TRBD1. Germline V CDR1 and CDR2: LNHDA, SQIVND (reference sequence). The ends lost 0 bases at V and 2 bases at J; junction bases unmatched: 7. The CDR3 has 16 residues. The CDR3 DNA follows: TGTGCCAGTAGTATAGATCGGGACAGATCCACCTACGAGCAGTACTTC. Protein sequence: CASSIDRDRSTYEQYF.

The chain carries TRBV28 and TRBJ1-1, with D possibly TRBD1 on 5 matching bases. The V and J ends lost 4 bases and 4 bases respectively, with 13 bases between them. Germline assignment: CDR1 MDHEN and CDR2 SYDVKM. This CDR3 spans 14 amino acids. This CDR3 is CASSSPQGPTEAFF. In DNA, the CDR3 is TGTGCCAGCAGTTCCCCCCAGGGTCCCACTGAAGCTTTCTTT.

The V call is TRBV7-8, the J call TRBJ2-7; TRBD2 matches at 9 bases. Unmatched junction bases numbered 8, after V lost 1 base and J lost 7 bases. Per germline, CDR1 SGHVS and CDR2 FQNEAQ. The CDR3 covers 15 residues. The CDR3 DNA sequence: TGTGCCAGCAGCTTAGGGGCGGGAGGGCCCCGGGAGCAGTACTTC. It yields the protein CASSLGAGGPREQYF. The full variable domain, with the rest looked up from reference TRBV7-8 and TRBJ2-7, is GAGVSQSPRYKVAKRGQDVALRCDPISGHVSLFWYQQALGQGPEFLTYFQNEAQLDKSGLPSDRFFAERPEGSVSTLKIQRTQQEDSAVYLCASSLGAGGPREQYFGPGTRLTVT.